The 3 T cell receptor beta chains presented below share a single source sample, sequenced in a study of blood T cell repertoires in COVID-19. TCRdb's table, derived via immunoSEQ multiplex PCR, lists solely in-frame clones and lacks some. Of roughly 180,000 clones in the sample, 80% to 90% were seen once. Sequenced material: peripheral blood. The receptor source for this set is a man in his 70s with active or convalescent COVID-19.

This clone was recorded once. The chain has TRBV4-1 and TRBJ2-7; D not certain. Germline V gene sequence: CDR1 MGHRA, CDR2 YSYEKL. Trimming removed 4 bases from V and 0 bases from J, with 13 bases in between. The CDR3 extends over 15 amino acids. The DNA for the CDR3 is TGCGCCAGCAGCCCGGCAGGTAAAAGCTCCTACGAGCAGTACTTC. It specifies CASSPAGKSSYEQYF.

The table lists this clone with a count of one. The rearrangement joins TRBV7-2 to TRBJ1-2; 8 bases agree with TRBD1. This CDR3 region has 15 residues. The V segment lost 1 base and the J segment 3 bases; nucleotides outside the gene matches: 4. Looked up from germline, CDR1 is SGHTA and CDR2 is FQGNSA. CDR3 coding DNA: TGTGCCAGCAGCTTAGGACAGGGGATGGACTATGGCTACACCTTC. It is translated as CASSLGQGMDYGYTF.

This chain connects TRBV27 to TRBJ2-6, with 7 bases fitting TRBD2. Trimming at V came to 3 bases and at J to 2 bases, leaving 1 base not matched to a gene. Germline CDR1 is MNHEY and CDR2 is SMNVEV (reference sequence). The CDR3 sequence is 15 residues long. CDR3 sequence reads: CASSFGGTGANVLTF. The CDR3 DNA sequence: TGTGCCAGCAGTTTCGGGGGGACTGGGGCCAACGTCCTGACTTTC.